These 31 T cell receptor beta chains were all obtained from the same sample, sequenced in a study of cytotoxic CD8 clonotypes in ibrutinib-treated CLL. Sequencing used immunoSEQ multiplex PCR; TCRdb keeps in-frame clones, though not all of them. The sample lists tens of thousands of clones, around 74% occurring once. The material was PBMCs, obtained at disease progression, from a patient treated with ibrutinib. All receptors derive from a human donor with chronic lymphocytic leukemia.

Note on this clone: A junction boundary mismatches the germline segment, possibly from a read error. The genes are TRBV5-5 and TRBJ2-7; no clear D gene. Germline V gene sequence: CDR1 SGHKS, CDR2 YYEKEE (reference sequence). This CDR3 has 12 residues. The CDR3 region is CASSLDEEVSRF. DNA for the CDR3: TGTGCCAGCAGCTTGGACGAGGAAGTCTCTCGTTTC.

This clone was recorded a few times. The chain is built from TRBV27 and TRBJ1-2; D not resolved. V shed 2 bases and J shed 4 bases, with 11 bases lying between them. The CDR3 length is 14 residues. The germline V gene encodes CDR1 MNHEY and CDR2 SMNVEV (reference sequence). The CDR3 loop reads CASSLGPTGYGYTF. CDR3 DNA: TGTGCCAGCAGTTTAGGGCCTACTGGCTATGGCTACACCTTC.

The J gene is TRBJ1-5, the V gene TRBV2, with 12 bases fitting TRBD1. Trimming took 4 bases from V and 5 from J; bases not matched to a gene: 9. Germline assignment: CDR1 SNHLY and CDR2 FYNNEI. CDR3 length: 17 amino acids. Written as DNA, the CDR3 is TGTGCCAGCAGTGTCGGGACAGGGGGCGCCTCCTATCAGCCCCAGCATTTT. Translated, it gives CASSVGTGGASYQPQHF.

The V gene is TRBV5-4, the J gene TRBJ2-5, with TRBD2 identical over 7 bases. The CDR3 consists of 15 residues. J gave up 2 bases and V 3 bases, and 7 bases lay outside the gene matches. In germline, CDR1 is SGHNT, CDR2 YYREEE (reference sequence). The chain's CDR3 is CASSSPGGGQETQYF. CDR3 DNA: TGTGCCAGCAGCTCCCCCGGGGGAGGGCAAGAGACCCAGTACTTC.

CDR3 sequence reads: CASSYGVRGYTF. Written as DNA, the CDR3 is TGTGCCAGCAGTTACGGGGTGCGGGGCTACACCTTC. The chain is built from TRBV6-5 and TRBJ1-2; D not certain. V was pared by 2 bases and J by 8 bases, with 9 bases between. The germline CDR1 and CDR2 sequences are MNHEY and SVGAGI. This CDR3 has 12 amino acids.

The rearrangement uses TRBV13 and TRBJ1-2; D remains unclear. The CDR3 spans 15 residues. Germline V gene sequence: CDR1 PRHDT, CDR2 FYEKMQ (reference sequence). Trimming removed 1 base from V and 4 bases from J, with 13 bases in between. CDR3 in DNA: TGTGCCAGCAGCTTAGAGGGCGGAGGAGGCTATGGCTACACCTTC. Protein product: CASSLEGGGGYGYTF. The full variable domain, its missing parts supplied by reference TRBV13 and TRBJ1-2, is AAGVIQSPRHLIKEKRETATLKCYPIPRHDTVYWYQQGPGQDPQFLISFYEKMQSDKGSIPDRFSAQQFSDYHSELNMSSLELGDSALYFCASSLEGGGGYGYTFGSGTRLTVV.

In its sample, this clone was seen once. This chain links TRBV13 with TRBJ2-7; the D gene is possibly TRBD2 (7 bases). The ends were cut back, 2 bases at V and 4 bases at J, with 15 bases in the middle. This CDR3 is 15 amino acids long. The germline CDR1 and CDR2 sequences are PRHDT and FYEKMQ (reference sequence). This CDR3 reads CASSLYRGAGYEQYF. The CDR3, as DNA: TGTGCCAGCAGCTTATATCGGGGGGCAGGATACGAGCAGTACTTC.

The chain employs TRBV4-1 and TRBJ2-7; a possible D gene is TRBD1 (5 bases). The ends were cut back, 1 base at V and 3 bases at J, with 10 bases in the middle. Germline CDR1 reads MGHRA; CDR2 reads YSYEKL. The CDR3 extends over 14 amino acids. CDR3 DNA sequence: TGCGCCAGCAGCCAAGCCCAGGGCCTCTACGAGCAGTACTTC. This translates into CASSQAQGLYEQYF.

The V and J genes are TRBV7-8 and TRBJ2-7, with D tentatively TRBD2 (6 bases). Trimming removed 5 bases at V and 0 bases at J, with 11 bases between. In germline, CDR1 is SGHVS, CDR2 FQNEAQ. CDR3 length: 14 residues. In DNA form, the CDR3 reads TGTGCCAGCAGCCCCGGGAGAACCTCCTACGAGCAGTACTTC. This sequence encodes CASSPGRTSYEQYF.

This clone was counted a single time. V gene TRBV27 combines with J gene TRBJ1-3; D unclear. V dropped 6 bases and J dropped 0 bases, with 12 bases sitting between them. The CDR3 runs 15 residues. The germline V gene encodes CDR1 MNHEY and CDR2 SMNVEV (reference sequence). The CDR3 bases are TGTGCCAGCAGGTCGGGGTCGAGCTCTGGAAACACCATATATTTT. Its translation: CASRSGSSSGNTIYF.

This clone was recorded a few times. CDR3 nucleotide sequence: TGTGCCAGCAGCCGAGGACAGGGGAGATCGGACGAGCAGTACTTC. Its translation: CASSRGQGRSDEQYF. The gene calls are TRBV6-5 and TRBJ2-7; the match to TRBD1 covers 9 bases. The V and J ends lost 6 bases and 5 bases, in that order; junction bases with no gene match: 11. This CDR3 contains 15 residues. Germline CDR1 reads MNHEY; CDR2 reads SVGAGI.

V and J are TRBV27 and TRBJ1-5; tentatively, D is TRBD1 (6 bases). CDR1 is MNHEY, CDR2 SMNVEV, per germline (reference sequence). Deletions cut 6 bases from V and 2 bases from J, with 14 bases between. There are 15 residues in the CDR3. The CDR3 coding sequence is TGTGCCAGCAGGTCACAGGGTGGTGGCAATCAGCCCCAGCATTTT. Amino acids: CASRSQGGGNQPQHF.

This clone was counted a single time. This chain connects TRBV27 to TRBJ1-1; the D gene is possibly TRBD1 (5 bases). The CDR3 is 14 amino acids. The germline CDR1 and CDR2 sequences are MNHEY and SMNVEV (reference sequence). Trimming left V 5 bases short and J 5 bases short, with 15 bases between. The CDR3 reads CASSPGRGWTEAFF. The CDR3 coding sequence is TGTGCCAGCAGTCCCGGAAGGGGATGGACTGAAGCTTTCTTT.

In DNA form, the CDR3 reads TGTGCCAGCAGCCCTAGGGTGGGCGACAGGGGCGAGCAGTACTTC. Translated, it gives CASSPRVGDRGEQYF. V gene TRBV11-2 combines with J gene TRBJ2-7; TRBD1 aligns across 8 bases. The germline CDR1 and CDR2 sequences are SGHAT and FQNNGV. J lost 6 bases, V lost 5 bases, and 12 bases had no gene match. The CDR3 is made up of 15 amino acids. Full variable domain (missing parts from reference TRBV11-2 and TRBJ2-7): EAGVAQSPRYKIIEKRQSVAFWCNPISGHATLYWYQQILGQGPKLLIQFQNNGVVDDSQLPKDRFSAERLKGVDSTLKIQPAKLEDSAVYLCASSPRVGDRGEQYFGPGTRLTVT.

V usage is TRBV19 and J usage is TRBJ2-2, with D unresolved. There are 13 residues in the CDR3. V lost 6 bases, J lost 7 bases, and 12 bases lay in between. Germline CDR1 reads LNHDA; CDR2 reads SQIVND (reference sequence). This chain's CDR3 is CASRVLLFGELFF. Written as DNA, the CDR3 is TGTGCCAGTAGAGTACTCCTATTCGGGGAGCTGTTTTTT. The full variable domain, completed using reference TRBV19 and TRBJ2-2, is DGGITQSPKYLFRKEGQNVTLSCEQNLNHDAMYWYRQDPGQGLRLIYYSQIVNDFQKGDIAEGYSVSREKKESFPLTVTSAQKNPTAFYLCASRVLLFGELFFGEGSRLTVL.

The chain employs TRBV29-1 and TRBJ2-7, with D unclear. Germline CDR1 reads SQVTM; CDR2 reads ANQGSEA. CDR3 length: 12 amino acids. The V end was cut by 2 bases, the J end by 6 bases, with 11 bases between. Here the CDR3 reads CSVEMAASEQYF. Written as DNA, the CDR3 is TGCAGCGTTGAAATGGCGGCCTCCGAGCAGTACTTC.

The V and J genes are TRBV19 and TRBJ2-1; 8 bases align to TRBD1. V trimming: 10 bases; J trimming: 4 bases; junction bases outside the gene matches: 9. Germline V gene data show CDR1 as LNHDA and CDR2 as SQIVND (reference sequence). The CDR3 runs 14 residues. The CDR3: CATRGQGFYNEQFF. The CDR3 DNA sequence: TGTGCCACGAGAGGACAGGGATTTTACAATGAGCAGTTCTTC.

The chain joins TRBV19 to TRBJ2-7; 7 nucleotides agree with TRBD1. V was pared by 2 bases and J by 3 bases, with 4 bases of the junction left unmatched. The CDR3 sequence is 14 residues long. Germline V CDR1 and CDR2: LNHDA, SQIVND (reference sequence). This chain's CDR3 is CASSIKGQLYEQYF. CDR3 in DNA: TGTGCCAGTAGTATAAAGGGACAGCTCTACGAGCAGTACTTC.

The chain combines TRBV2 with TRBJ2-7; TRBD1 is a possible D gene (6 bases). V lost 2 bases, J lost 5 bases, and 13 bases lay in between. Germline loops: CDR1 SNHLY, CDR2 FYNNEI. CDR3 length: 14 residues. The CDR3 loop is CASSELQGNDEQYF. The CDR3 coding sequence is TGTGCCAGCAGTGAATTACAGGGTAACGACGAGCAGTACTTC.

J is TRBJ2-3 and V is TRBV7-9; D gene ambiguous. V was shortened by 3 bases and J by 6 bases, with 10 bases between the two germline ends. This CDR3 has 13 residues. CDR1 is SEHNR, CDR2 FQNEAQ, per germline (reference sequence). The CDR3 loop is CASSLSHSDTQYF. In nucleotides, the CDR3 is TGTGCCAGCAGCTTGAGCCACTCGGATACGCAGTATTTT.

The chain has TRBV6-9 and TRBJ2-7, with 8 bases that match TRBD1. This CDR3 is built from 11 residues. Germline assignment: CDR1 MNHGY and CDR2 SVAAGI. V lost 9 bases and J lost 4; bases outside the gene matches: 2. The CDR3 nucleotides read TGTGCCAGGGACAGGGCGTACGAGCAGTACTTC. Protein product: CARDRAYEQYF.

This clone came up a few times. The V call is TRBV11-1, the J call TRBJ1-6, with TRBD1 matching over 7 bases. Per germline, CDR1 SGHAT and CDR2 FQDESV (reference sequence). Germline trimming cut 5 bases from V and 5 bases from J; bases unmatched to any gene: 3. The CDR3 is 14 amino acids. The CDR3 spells CASSHRGNNSPLHF. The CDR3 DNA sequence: TGTGCCAGCAGCCACAGGGGCAATAATTCACCCCTCCACTTT. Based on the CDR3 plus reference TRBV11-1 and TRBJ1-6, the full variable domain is EAEVAQSPRYKITEKSQAVAFWCDPISGHATLYWYRQILGQGPELLVQFQDESVVDDSQLPKDRFSAERLKGVDSTLKIQPAELGDSAMYLCASSHRGNNSPLHFGNGTRLTVT.

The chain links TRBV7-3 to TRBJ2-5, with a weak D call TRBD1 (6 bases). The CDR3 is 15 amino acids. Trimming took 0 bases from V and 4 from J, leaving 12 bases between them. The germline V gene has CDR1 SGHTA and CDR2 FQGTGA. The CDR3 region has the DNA TGTGCCAGCAGCTTAACCCAGGGGAGAGGAGAGACCCAGTACTTC. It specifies CASSLTQGRGETQYF. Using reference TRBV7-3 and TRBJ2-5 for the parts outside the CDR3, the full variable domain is GAGVSQTPSNKVTEKGKYVELRCDPISGHTALYWYRQSLGQGPEFLIYFQGTGAADDSGLPNDRFFAVRPEGSVSTLKIQRTERGDSAVYLCASSLTQGRGETQYFGPGTRLLVL.

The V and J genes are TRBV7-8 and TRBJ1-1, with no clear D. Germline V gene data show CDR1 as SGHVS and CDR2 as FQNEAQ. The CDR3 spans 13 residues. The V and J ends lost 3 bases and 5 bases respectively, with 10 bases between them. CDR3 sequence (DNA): TGTGCCAGCAGCTTGGTTAGTGTAACTGAAGCTTTCTTT. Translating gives CASSLVSVTEAFF.

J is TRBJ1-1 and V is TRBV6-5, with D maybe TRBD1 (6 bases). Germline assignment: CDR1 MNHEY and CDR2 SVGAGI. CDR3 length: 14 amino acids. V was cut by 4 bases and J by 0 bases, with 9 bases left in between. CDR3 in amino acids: CASSSGHLNTEAFF. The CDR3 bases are TGTGCCAGCAGTTCGGGACACCTGAACACTGAAGCTTTCTTT.

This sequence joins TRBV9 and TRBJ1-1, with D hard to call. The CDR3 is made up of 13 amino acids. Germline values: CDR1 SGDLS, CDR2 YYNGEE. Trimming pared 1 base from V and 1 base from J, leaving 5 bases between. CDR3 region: CASSVTTNTEAFF. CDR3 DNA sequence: TGTGCCAGCAGCGTAACCACGAACACTGAAGCTTTCTTT. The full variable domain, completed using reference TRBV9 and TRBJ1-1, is DSGVTQTPKHLITATGQRVTLRCSPRSGDLSVYWYQQSLDQGLQFLIQYYNGEERAKGNILERFSAQQFPDLHSELNLSSLELGDSALYFCASSVTTNTEAFFGQGTRLTVV.

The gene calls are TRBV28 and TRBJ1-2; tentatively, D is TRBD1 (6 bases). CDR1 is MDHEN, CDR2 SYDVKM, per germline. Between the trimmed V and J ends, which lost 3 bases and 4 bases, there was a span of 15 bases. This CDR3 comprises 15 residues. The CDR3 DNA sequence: TGTGCCAGCAGTTTGACAGGCCCTATGCGCTATGGCTACACCTTC. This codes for CASSLTGPMRYGYTF.

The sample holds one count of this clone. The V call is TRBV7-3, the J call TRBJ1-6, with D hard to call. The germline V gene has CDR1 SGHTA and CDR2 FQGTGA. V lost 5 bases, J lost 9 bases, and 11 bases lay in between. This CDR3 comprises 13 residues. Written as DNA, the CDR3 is TGTGCCAGCAGCCCCTCGGAGGGTTCACCCCTCCACTTT. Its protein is CASSPSEGSPLHF.

CDR3 loop: CASSTQPNTEAFF. CDR3 nucleotides: TGTGCCAGCAGCACTCAACCGAACACTGAAGCTTTCTTT. This rearrangement joins TRBV6-5 to TRBJ1-1, with D unresolved. V dropped 6 bases and J dropped 1 base, with 9 bases sitting between them. Germline values: CDR1 MNHEY, CDR2 SVGAGI. The length of the CDR3 is 13 residues.

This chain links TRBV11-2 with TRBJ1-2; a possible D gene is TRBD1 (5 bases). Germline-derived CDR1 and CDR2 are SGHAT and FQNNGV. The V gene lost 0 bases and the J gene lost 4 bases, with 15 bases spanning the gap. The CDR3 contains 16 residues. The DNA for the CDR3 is TGTGCCAGCAGCTTAGATCCGGGACCGACGGTCTATGGCTACACCTTC. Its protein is CASSLDPGPTVYGYTF.

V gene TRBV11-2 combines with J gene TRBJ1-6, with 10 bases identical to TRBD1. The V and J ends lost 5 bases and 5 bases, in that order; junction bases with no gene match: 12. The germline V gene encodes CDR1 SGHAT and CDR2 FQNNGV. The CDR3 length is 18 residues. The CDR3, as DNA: TGTGCCAGCAGCCCCTCCGGGACAGGGGCCTGGGATAATTCACCCCTCCACTTT. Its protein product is CASSPSGTGAWDNSPLHF.